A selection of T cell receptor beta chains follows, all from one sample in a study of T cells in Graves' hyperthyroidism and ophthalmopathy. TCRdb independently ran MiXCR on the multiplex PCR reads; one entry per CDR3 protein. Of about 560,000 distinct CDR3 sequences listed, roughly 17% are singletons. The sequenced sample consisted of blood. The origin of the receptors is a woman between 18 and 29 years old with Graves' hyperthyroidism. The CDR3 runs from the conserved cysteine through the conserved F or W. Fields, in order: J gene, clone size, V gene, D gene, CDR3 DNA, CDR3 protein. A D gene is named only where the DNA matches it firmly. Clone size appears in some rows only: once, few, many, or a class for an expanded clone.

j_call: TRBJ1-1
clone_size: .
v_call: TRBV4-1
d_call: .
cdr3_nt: TGCGCCAGCAGCCAAGCCTGGGCAGCATTTCTGAACACTGAAGCTTTCTTT
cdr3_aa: CASSQAWAAFLNTEAFF

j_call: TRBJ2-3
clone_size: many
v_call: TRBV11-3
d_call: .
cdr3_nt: TGTGCCAGCAGCTTAGATCCCCCGGGAGATACGCAGTATTTT
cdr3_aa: CASSLDPPGDTQYF

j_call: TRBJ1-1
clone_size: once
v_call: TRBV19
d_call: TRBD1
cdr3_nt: TGTGCCAGTACCCCCGTGGGGACAGGGTCTCACCCTGAAGCTTTCTTT
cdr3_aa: CASTPVGTGSHPEAFF

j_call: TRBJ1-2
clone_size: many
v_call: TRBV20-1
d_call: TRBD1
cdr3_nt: TGCAGTGCAATCACAGGGGGCGCGGATGGCTACACCTTC
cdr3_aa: CSAITGGADGYTF

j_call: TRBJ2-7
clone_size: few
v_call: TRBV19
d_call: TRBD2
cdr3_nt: TGTGCCAGTGGGCTAGCGGGAGCTGGCTACGAGCAGTACTTC
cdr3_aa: CASGLAGAGYEQYF

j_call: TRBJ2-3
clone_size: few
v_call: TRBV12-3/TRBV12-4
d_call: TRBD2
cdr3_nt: TGTGCCAGCGGACTCTTAGCGGGGGGGGCACCCACAGATACGCAGTATTTT
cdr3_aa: CASGLLAGGAPTDTQYF

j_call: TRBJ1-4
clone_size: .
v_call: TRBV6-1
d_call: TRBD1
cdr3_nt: TGTGCCAGCAGGACACAGGGGGCCCCCTTGAGAATGTTTTTT
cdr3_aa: CASRTQGAPLRMFF

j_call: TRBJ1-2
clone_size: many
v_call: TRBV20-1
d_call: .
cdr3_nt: TGCAGTGCTAGAGATCTCTTCTATGGCTACACCTTC
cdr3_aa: CSARDLFYGYTF

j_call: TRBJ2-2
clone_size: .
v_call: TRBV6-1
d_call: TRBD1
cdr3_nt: TGTGCCAGTAGGGTCGGGACAGGGATAACCGGGGAGCTGTTTTTT
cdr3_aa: CASRVGTGITGELFF

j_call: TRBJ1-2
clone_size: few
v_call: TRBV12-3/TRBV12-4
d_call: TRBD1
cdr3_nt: TGTGCCAGCAGTTGGACAGGCCGCGCCCCTCTCTATGGCTACACCTTC
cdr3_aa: CASSWTGRAPLYGYTF

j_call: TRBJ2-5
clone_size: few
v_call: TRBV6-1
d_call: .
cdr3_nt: TGTGCCAGCAGTGAAATCAGGACAAGACAAGAGACCCAGTACTTC
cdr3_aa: CASSEIRTRQETQYF

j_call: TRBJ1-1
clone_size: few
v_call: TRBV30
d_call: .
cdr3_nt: TGTGCCTGGAGTCCCCGGGCCGAAGCTTTCTTT
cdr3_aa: CAWSPRAEAFF

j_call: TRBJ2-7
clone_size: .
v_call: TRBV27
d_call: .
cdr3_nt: TGTGCCAGCAGTTCCGGACTGGTTAACGAGCAGTACTTC
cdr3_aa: CASSSGLVNEQYF

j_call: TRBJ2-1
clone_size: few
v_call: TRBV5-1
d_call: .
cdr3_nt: TGCGCCAGCAGCTTTGGGACCCCCGGAAATGAGCAGTTCTTC
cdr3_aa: CASSFGTPGNEQFF

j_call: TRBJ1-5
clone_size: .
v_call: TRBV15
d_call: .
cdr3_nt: TGTGCCACCAGCAGAGATCGAGGGGTCCGCAATCAGCCCCAGCATTTT
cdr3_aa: CATSRDRGVRNQPQHF

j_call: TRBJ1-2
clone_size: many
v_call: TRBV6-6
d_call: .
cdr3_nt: TGTGCCAGCAGTTACTCGAAAGGTTTCAACTATGGCTACACCTTC
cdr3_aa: CASSYSKGFNYGYTF

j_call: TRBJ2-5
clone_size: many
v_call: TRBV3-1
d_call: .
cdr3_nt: TGTGCCAGCAGCCAAGGGTTCGCCCAAGAGACCCAGTACTTC
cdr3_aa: CASSQGFAQETQYF

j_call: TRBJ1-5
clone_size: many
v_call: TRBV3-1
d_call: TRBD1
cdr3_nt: TGTGCCAGCAGCTCCGGGACAGGGATTTCGGGTCAGCCCCAGCATTTT
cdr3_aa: CASSSGTGISGQPQHF

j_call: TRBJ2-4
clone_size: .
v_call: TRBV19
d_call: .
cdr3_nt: TGTGCCAGTAGTACTCCGGGCCTCGGGGCCAAAAACATTCAGTACTTC
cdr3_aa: CASSTPGLGAKNIQYF

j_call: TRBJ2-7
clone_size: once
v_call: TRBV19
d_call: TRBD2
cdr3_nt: TGTGCCAGTAGTATAGACGGGACTAGCGGGCCCTACGAGCAGTACTTC
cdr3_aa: CASSIDGTSGPYEQYF

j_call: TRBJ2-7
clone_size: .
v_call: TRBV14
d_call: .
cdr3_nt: TGTGCCAGTGCAATCACCGGCGAGCAGTACTTC
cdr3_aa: CASAITGEQYF

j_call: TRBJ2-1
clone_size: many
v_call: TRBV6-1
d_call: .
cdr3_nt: TGTGCCAGCTGTCATCCGACCGGGACCGGTTGCAATGAGCAGTTCTTC
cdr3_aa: CASCHPTGTGCNEQFF

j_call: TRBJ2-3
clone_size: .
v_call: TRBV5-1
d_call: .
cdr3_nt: TGCGCCAGCAGCCCAGGGTCGAGCACACATACGCAGTATTTT
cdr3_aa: CASSPGSSTHTQYF

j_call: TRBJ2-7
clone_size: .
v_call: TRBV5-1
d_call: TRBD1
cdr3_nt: TGCGCCAGCGGACGGGACAGCTCAGTCTACGAGCAGTACTTC
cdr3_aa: CASGRDSSVYEQYF

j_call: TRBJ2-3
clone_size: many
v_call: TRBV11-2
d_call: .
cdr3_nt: TGTGCCAGCAGCTTAGGACGGGATACGCAGTATTTT
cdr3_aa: CASSLGRDTQYF

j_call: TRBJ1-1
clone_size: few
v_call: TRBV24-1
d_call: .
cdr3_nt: TGTGCCACCAGTGATTTTCGGGGAATTCTGAACACTGAAGCTTTCTTT
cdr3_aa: CATSDFRGILNTEAFF

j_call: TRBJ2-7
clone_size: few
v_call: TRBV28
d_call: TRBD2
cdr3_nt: TGTGCCAGCAGTTTACTAGCGGTGGTTGGGGAGCAGTACTTC
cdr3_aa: CASSLLAVVGEQYF

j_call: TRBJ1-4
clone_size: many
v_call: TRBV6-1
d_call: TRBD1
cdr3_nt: TGTGCCAGCAACGGACAGGGTGCAACTAATGAAAAACTGTTTTTT
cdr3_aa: CASNGQGATNEKLFF